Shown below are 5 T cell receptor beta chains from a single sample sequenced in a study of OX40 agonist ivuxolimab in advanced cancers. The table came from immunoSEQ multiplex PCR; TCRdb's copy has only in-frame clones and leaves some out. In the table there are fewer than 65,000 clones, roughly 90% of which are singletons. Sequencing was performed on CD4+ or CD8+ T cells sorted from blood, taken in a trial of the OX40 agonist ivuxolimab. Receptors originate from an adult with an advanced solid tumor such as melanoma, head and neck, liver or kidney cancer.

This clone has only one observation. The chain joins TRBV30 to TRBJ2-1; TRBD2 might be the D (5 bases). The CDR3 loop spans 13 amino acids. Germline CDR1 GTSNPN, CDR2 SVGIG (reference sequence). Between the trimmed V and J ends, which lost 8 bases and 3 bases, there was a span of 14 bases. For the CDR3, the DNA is TGTGCCACCCTGCTTCGGGGCTACAATGAGCAGTTCTTC. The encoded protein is CATLLRGYNEQFF.

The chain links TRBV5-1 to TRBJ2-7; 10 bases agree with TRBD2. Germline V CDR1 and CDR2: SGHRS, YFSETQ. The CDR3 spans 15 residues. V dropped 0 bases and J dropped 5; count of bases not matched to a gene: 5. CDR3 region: CASSLGLAGVNEQYF. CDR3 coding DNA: TGCGCCAGCAGCTTGGGGCTAGCGGGGGTTAACGAGCAGTACTTC.

CDR3 protein: CASSPGNLEDTQYF. The CDR3 DNA reads TGTGCCAGCTCACCAGGGAATCTAGAAGATACGCAGTATTTT. The chain couples TRBV18 to TRBJ2-3; D remains unclear. The length of the CDR3 is 14 residues. V shed 2 bases and J shed 5 bases, with 11 bases lying between them. Germline CDR1 is KGHSH and CDR2 is LQKENI.

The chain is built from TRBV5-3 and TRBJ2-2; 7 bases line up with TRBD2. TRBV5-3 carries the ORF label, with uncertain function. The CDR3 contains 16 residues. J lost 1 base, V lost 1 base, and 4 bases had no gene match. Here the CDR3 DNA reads TGTGCCAGAAGCTTGTGGGAGGGGATGAACACCGGGGAGCTGTTTTTT. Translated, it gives CARSLWEGMNTGELFF.

CDR3 sequence reads: CASSLSGDEQYF. For the CDR3, the DNA is TGTGCCAGCAGCCTAAGCGGTGACGAGCAGTACTTC. The chain employs TRBV7-9 and TRBJ2-7; perhaps TRBD2 as D (5 bases). V was pared by 5 bases and J by 5 bases, with 10 bases between. CDR1 SEHNR and CDR2 FQNEAQ come from the germline V gene (reference sequence). This CDR3 region has 12 residues.